A single T cell receptor (beta chain) is shown here with its context. The sample belongs to a study of blood T cell repertoires in COVID-19. Study information: The samples span acute and convalescent COVID-19 from the United States, Italy and Spain. Sample material is recorded as cDNA or gDNA derived from T cells, B-cell-depleted T cells, or PBMCs.

The protocol was immunoSEQ multiplex PCR, while the TCRdb copy is restricted to in-frame clones and leaves out a portion. The sample has fewer than 400,000 clones, about 89% seen once. Two consecutive negative NP/OP PCR tests, clearance, or resolved symptoms defined Cohort 3 recovery. Sequenced sample: PBMCs or T cells enriched from blood (not recorded which). The TCR comes from a man in his sixties who had recovered from COVID-19.

CDR3 region: CASAESASYNEQFF. Here the CDR3 DNA reads TGTGCCAGTGCCGAGAGCGCATCCTACAATGAGCAGTTCTTC. The chain combines TRBV5-4 with TRBJ2-1; D is ambiguous. CDR3 length equals 14 residues. Germline CDR1 is SGHNT and CDR2 is YYREEE (reference sequence). Deletions cut 8 bases from V and 1 base from J, with 13 bases between.